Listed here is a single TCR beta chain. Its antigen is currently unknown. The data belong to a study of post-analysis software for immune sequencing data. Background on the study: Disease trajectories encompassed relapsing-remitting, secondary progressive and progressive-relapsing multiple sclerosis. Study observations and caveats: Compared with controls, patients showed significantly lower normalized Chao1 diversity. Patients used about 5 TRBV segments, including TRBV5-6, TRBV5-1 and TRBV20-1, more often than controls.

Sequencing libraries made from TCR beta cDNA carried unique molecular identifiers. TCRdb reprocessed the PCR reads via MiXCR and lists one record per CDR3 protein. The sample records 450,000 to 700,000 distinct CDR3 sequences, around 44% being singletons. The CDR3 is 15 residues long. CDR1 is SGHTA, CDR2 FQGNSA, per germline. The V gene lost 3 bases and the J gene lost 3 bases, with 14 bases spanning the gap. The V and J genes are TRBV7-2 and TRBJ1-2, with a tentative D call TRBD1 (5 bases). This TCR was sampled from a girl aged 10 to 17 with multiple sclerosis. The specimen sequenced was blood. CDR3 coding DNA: TGTGCCAGCAGCTTCTGGGCCAGGGTGGACTATGGCTACACCTTC. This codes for CASSFWARVDYGYTF.